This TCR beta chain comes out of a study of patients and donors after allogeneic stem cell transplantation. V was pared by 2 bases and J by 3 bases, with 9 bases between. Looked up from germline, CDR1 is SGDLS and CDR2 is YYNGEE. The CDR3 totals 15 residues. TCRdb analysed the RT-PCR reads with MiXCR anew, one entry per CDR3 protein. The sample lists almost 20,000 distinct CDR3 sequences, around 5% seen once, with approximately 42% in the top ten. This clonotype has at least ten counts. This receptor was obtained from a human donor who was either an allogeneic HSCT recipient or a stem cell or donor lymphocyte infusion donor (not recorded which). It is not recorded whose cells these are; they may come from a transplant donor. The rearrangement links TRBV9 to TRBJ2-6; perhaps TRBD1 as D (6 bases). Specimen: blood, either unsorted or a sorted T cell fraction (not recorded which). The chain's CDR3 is CASSVGAFGANVLTF. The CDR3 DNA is TGTGCCAGCAGCGTGGGGGCATTTGGGGCCAACGTCCTGACTTTC.